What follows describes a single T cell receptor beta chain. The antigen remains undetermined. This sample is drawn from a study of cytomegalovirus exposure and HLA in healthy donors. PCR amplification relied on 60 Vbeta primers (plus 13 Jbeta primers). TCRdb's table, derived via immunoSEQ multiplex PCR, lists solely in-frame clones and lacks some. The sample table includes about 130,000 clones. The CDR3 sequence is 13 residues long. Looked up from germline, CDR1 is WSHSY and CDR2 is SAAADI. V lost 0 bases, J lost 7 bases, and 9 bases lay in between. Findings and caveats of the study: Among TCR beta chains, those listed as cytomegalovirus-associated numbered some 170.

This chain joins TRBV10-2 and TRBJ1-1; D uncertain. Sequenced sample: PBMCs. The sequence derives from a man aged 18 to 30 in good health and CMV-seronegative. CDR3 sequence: CASSESLAYEAFF. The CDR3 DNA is TGCGCCAGCAGTGAGTCGTTAGCTTATGAAGCTTTCTTT.